A selection of T cell receptor beta chains follows, all from one sample in a study of blood T cell repertoires in COVID-19. Data came from immunoSEQ multiplex PCR; TCRdb stores just in-frame clones and leaves some out. The sample carries approximately 110,000 clones, roughly 83% recorded once. The sample comprised peripheral blood. Every receptor here comes from a woman aged 55-70 years with acute or convalescent COVID-19. CDR3s include the opening cysteine and the closing phenylalanine or tryptophan. A D gene is named only where the DNA matches it firmly. For some rows the clone size is stated as once, few or many, or as a class when expanded; others skip it.

TRBV10-3	TRBJ2-1	.	TRBD1	CAGGRDREANEQFF	TGTGCCGGAGGCCGGGACAGGGAGGCCAATGAGCAGTTCTTC
TRBV24-1	TRBJ1-2	.	.	CATSETTGRGYTF	TGTGCCACCAGTGAAACGACTGGTCGCGGCTACACCTTC
TRBV6-6	TRBJ2-7	.	.	CASTEATQIYEQYF	TGTGCCAGCACCGAAGCTACACAGATCTACGAGCAGTACTTC
TRBV20-1	TRBJ2-7	.	TRBD1	CSASLEGQGVYEQYF	TGCAGTGCTAGTCTAGAGGGACAGGGGGTCTACGAGCAGTACTTC
TRBV5-1	TRBJ1-3	once	TRBD1	CASSFTGDAGNTIYF	TGCGCCAGCAGCTTCACAGGGGATGCTGGAAACACCATATATTTT
TRBV6-1	TRBJ2-7	.	TRBD2	CASSGTSGTKGYEQYF	TGTGCCAGCAGTGGGACTAGCGGGACGAAAGGCTACGAGCAGTACTTC
TRBV4-3	TRBJ1-2	.	TRBD1	CASSQGYETSWTGDNYGYTF	TGCGCCAGCAGCCAAGGATACGAAACAAGCTGGACAGGGGACAACTATGGCTACACCTTC
TRBV7-9	TRBJ1-2	many	.	CASSTPRYGRGYTF	TGTGCCAGCAGCACGCCCCGGTATGGTCGTGGCTACACCTTC
TRBV28	TRBJ2-5	.	.	CATSSFRGQETQYF	TGTGCCACCAGCTCTTTTCGAGGGCAAGAGACCCAGTACTTC
TRBV6-6	TRBJ1-2	.	.	CASSTANYGYTF	TGTGCCAGTTCGACAGCTAACTATGGCTACACCTTC
TRBV11-2	TRBJ2-3	.	TRBD2	CASRRGGSLTDTQYF	TGTGCCAGCCGGAGGGGCGGGAGTTTAACAGATACGCAGTATTTT
TRBV5-1	TRBJ1-5	once	.	CASSLVPGNQPQHF	TGCGCCAGCAGCTTGGTCCCGGGTAATCAGCCCCAGCATTTT
TRBV5-1	TRBJ2-7	.	.	CASSPSITSYEQYF	TGCGCCAGCAGCCCGAGCATTACCTCCTACGAGCAGTACTTC
TRBV7-3	TRBJ1-3	few	.	CASSLSLVGSGKAGNTIYF	TGTGCCAGCAGCTTAAGTCTGGTCGGATCGGGGAAAGCTGGAAACACCATATATTTT
TRBV27	TRBJ1-1	once	TRBD1	CASSIRTGGGNTEAFF	TGTGCCAGCAGTATCCGGACAGGGGGCGGAAACACTGAAGCTTTCTTT
TRBV6-1	TRBJ2-3	.	.	CASSEMLETDTQYF	TGTGCCAGCAGTGAAATGCTTGAGACAGATACGCAGTATTTT
TRBV10-3	TRBJ2-7	.	.	CAISDRGNEQYF	TGTGCCATCAGTGATAGGGGGAACGAGCAGTACTTC
TRBV28	TRBJ1-5	.	.	CASREAPNQPQHF	TGTGCCAGCAGAGAGGCGCCCAATCAGCCCCAGCATTTT
TRBV5-4	TRBJ1-1	few	.	CASSRVGAATEAFF	TGTGCCAGCAGCCGTGTAGGGGCAGCCACTGAAGCTTTCTTT
TRBV7-9	TRBJ1-5	.	.	CASSRHTGSNQPQHF	TGTGCCAGCAGCCGTCATACGGGGAGCAATCAGCCCCAGCATTTT
TRBV20-1	TRBJ1-4	few	.	CSASMGGKEKLFF	TGCAGTGCTAGTATGGGGGGTAAAGAAAAACTGTTTTTT
TRBV28	TRBJ2-3	.	.	CASSAPDRLTDTQYF	TGTGCCAGCAGTGCCCCTGACAGACTCACAGATACGCAGTATTTT
TRBV9	TRBJ2-5	once	TRBD2	CASSVDGRAATQYF	TGTGCCAGCAGCGTAGACGGGAGGGCCGCGACCCAGTACTTC
TRBV19	TRBJ2-3	.	.	CASSMRGTDTQYF	TGTGCCAGTAGTATGCGCGGGACTGATACGCAGTATTTT
TRBV6-2/TRBV6-3	TRBJ2-5	.	.	CASSYFPREAEETQYF	TGTGCCAGCAGTTACTTTCCGCGGGAAGCCGAAGAGACCCAGTACTTC